This TCR beta chain was documented in a study of regulatory T cells in long-lasting Graves disease. Concerning this clonotype: The antigen remains unidentified.

Germline V gene lookup returns CDR1 MDHEN and CDR2 SYDVKM. The CDR3 covers 15 residues. V shed 2 bases and J 5 bases; nucleotides not matched to a gene: 6. Findings and caveats of the study: Persistent Graves' patients showed a TCR diversity that was lower than that of newly diagnosed ones. Gene preferences differed: TRBV28, TRBJ1-2, TRBJ2-5 in persistent cases.

Time point specified: newly diagnosed GD, antithyroid drugs for less than 3 months. RNA isolated from PBMCs was used to make the TCR library. According to the study, TCR beta libraries were built with iRepertoire HTBI primers and CDR3-region Arm-PCR. Via MiXCR, TCRdb re-called the multiplex PCR reads, giving one row per CDR3 protein. The sample records fewer than 350,000 distinct CDR3 sequences, 18% being singletons. The material was peripheral blood mononuclear cells (PBMCs), obtained at new diagnosis, from a patient treated with antithyroid drugs. The source is a female donor with Graves disease. V is TRBV28 and J is TRBJ2-7, with 10 bases aligning to TRBD2. CDR3 amino acids: CASSLLLAGADEQYF. The CDR3 nucleotides are TGTGCCAGCAGTTTACTCCTAGCGGGAGCCGACGAGCAGTACTTC.